Sequencing of this TCR beta chain was carried out in a study of blood T cells in healthy people across ages. Study context: About one barcoded beta molecule per two T cells was captured by template switching. Notes on the study in general: Both higher diversity and more naive CD4+ cells marked long-lived donors when set against aged donors.

At least ten counts were recorded for this clonotype. Its matching antigen is unknown. For every donor, a draw yielded roughly 9.3 milliliters of peripheral blood. The length of the CDR3 is 14 residues. The V gene lost 5 bases and the J gene lost 5 bases, with 10 bases spanning the gap. CDR1 SGHTA and CDR2 FQGNSA come from the germline V gene. The use of a sample-barcoded 5' primer and a J-beta primer mix characterized a second PCR of roughly 6 to 11 cycles. TCRdb independently ran MiXCR on the 5' RACE reads; one entry per CDR3 protein. The sample consists of more than 800,000 distinct CDR3 sequences, 29% of them appearing once.

The origin of this receptor is a woman of 80 years or more in good health. J is TRBJ1-6 and V is TRBV7-2; no definite D call. The sample taken for sequencing was blood. CDR3 residues: CASSPLRDNSPLHF. The CDR3 DNA reads TGTGCCAGCAGCCCTTTAAGGGATAATTCACCCCTCCACTTT.